This note documents a single TCR beta chain sequence. The antigen is not known. This entry is derived from a study of T cells in Graves' hyperthyroidism and ophthalmopathy. TCR beta CDR3 regions were amplified from RNA. The TCR CDR3 first-round RT-PCR relied on the HTBI primer set. Using its own MiXCR run on the multiplex PCR reads, TCRdb lists one record per CDR3 protein. The table lists about 550,000 distinct CDR3 sequences, less than 25% of them singletons, with more than 25% in the top ten. The study's findings and limits: Also found in blood were most expanded thyroid clonotypes above 0.001.

Absence of ophthalmopathy progression within 18 months defined stable Graves' hyperthyroidism. The sequenced sample was blood. This sequence originates from a man aged 18-30 years with Graves' hyperthyroidism.

The CDR3 protein is CASSEGKVLETQYF. CDR3 nucleotides: TGTGCCAGCAGTGAAGGGAAGGTTTTGGAGACCCAGTACTTC. The chain carries TRBV2 and TRBJ2-5; no reliable D call. V gave up 1 base and J gave up 5 bases, with 11 bases separating them. CDR3 length equals 14 residues. Germline CDR1 and CDR2: SNHLY and FYNNEI.